The rows below give T cell receptor beta chains drawn from one sample of a study of beta chain features in type 1 diabetes. Some clones are missing from TCRdb's copy, which holds only in-frame ones; the method was immunoSEQ multiplex PCR. The sample has about 24,000 clones; 60% to 80% are singletons. Sequencing used Tregs from blood. Every receptor here comes from a woman aged 40 to 50 in good health. CDR3s include the opening cysteine and the closing phenylalanine or tryptophan. The D gene is left open where the match is weak. Clone size is stated in some rows and not others, as once, few, many or a class when expanded.

J gene | V gene | clone size | D gene | CDR3 DNA | CDR3 protein
TRBJ2-2 | TRBV7-9 | NA | NA | TGTGCCAGCCCCTTAGGACTGGGTTACACCGGGGAGCTGTTTTTT | CASPLGLGYTGELFF
TRBJ2-3 | TRBV18 | NA | NA | TGTGCCAGCTCATCAGGGAACCCAGATACGCAGTATTTT | CASSSGNPDTQYF
TRBJ1-2 | TRBV5-1 | few | TRBD1 | TGCGCCAGCAGCAGGGGACAGGGGGAGTACGGCTACACCTTC | CASSRGQGEYGYTF
TRBJ2-5 | TRBV2 | NA | TRBD1 | TGTGCCAGCAGCGCCGACAGGGGCCCCGCAGGGACCCAGTACTTC | CASSADRGPAGTQYF
TRBJ1-4 | TRBV5-5 | NA | NA | TGTGCCAGCAATCCCGCAACTAATGAAAAACTGTTTTTT | CASNPATNEKLFF
TRBJ2-3 | TRBV14 | NA | NA | TGTGCCAGCAGCCGTCTTGGGACTGTAGATACGCAGTATTTT | CASSRLGTVDTQYF
TRBJ2-3 | TRBV25-1 | NA | NA | TGTGCCAGCGGGCGGGGAAGCCGCACAGATACGCAGTATTTT | CASGRGSRTDTQYF
TRBJ2-2 | TRBV29-1 | NA | TRBD1 | TGCAGCGTTGCGGACAGGGTTGCCGGGGAGCTGTTTTTT | CSVADRVAGELFF
TRBJ1-1 | TRBV19 | NA | NA | TGTGCCAGTAGTACGGACAGAATGAACACTGAAGCTTTCTTT | CASSTDRMNTEAFF
TRBJ1-1 | TRBV7-2 | NA | NA | TGTGCCAGCAGCTTACAGGCAGGGGCGTCGGAAGCTTTCTTT | CASSLQAGASEAFF
TRBJ2-1 | TRBV2 | few | NA | TGTGCCAGCAGTAGACAGTTCCCACCGGAGCAGTTCTTC | CASSRQFPPEQFF
TRBJ1-3 | TRBV6-6 | NA | NA | TGTGCCAGCAGACAAGCTACAGGGAGATCTGGAAACACCATATATTTT | CASRQATGRSGNTIYF
TRBJ1-2 | TRBV20-1 | NA | NA | TGCAGTGCTAGAGTAGGGGATGGCTACACCTTC | CSARVGDGYTF
TRBJ1-1 | TRBV12-5 | NA | TRBD1 | TGTGCTAGTGGTTTGGGGGACAGTAGAAAAGCTTTCTTT | CASGLGDSRKAFF
TRBJ2-3 | TRBV7-2 | NA | NA | TGTGCCAGCAGCCCAGGGTATGATACGCAGTATTTT | CASSPGYDTQYF
TRBJ2-1 | TRBV19 | few | TRBD2 | TGTGCCAGTAGTATAGGGCTAGCGGGGGGGCAGGGCAATGAGCAGTTCTTC | CASSIGLAGGQGNEQFF
TRBJ1-2 | TRBV6-1 | few | NA | TGTGCCAGCAGTCCAAGGGGAACCCCATATGGCTACACCTTC | CASSPRGTPYGYTF
TRBJ1-1 | TRBV5-1 | once | NA | TGCGCCAGCAGCTTGGAGACAGCACTTATCACTGAAGCTTTCTTT | CASSLETALITEAFF
TRBJ2-5 | TRBV4-1 | NA | TRBD1 | TGCGCCAGCAGCCAGGGGGACAGGGACGGCGAGACCCAGTACTTC | CASSQGDRDGETQYF
TRBJ2-5 | TRBV7-2 | NA | TRBD2 | TGTGCCAGCAGCTTAGGGACTAGCGGGGGGTGGGAGACCCAGTACTTC | CASSLGTSGGWETQYF
TRBJ2-2 | TRBV19 | NA | NA | TGTGCCAGTAAGCCCGACAGCCTAGTCACCGGGGAGCTGTTTTTT | CASKPDSLVTGELFF
TRBJ1-2 | TRBV7-9 | few | TRBD1 | TGTGCCAGCACGACAGGGACCCTCTATGGCTACACCTTC | CASTTGTLYGYTF
TRBJ1-4 | TRBV2 | NA | NA | TGTGCCAGCAGTGATGGACTTATGGGGGAAAAACTGTTTTTT | CASSDGLMGEKLFF
TRBJ2-1 | TRBV6-6 | NA | TRBD1 | TGTGCCAGCACCCTACAGGGGGGTGTTGTCGATGAGCAGTTCTTC | CASTLQGGVVDEQFF
TRBJ1-5 | TRBV5-1 | NA | NA | TGCGCCAGCAGCGAAACAGGGCATGGTCAGCCCCAGCATTTT | CASSETGHGQPQHF
TRBJ2-5 | TRBV10-1 | NA | NA | TGCGCCACCACTGATAGGGGCTTTTACCGACGGTACTTC | CATTDRGFYRRYF